One and the same sample provided the 5 T cell receptor beta chains below, sequenced in a study of OX40 agonist ivuxolimab in advanced cancers. TCRdb keeps only in-frame clones here, not all; method: immunoSEQ multiplex PCR. The sample contains roughly 90,000 clones, 87% of which appear only once. Sequencing was performed on CD4+ or CD8+ T cells sorted from blood, taken in a trial of the OX40 agonist ivuxolimab. The receptors derive from an adult with an advanced solid tumor such as melanoma, head and neck, liver or kidney cancer.

J is TRBJ1-2 and V is TRBV30; 12 nucleotides match TRBD1. CDR3 length equals 15 residues. Germline CDR1 and CDR2: GTSNPN and SVGIG (reference sequence). J was trimmed by 8 bases and V by 2 bases; bases with no gene match: 9. The CDR3 spells CAWSPGTGGAGGYTF. The DNA of the CDR3 is TGTGCCTGGAGTCCGGGGACAGGGGGCGCGGGGGGCTACACCTTC. The whole variable domain, remainder taken from reference TRBV30 and TRBJ1-2, is SQTIHQWPATLVQPVGSPLSLECTVEGTSNPNLYWYRQAAGRGLQLLFYSVGIGQISSEVPQNLSASRPQDRQFILSSKKLLLSDSGFYLCAWSPGTGGAGGYTFGSGTRLTVV.

The chain combines TRBV19 with TRBJ1-1; 7 bases line up with TRBD1. J lost 3 bases, V lost 7 bases, and 8 bases had no gene match. CDR3 size: 14 residues. CDR1 is LNHDA, CDR2 SQIVND, per germline (reference sequence). CDR3 sequence: CASKPGQVYTEAFF. The CDR3 region has the DNA TGTGCCAGTAAACCCGGACAGGTCTACACTGAAGCTTTCTTT.

The chain carries TRBV4-1 and TRBJ2-3; D not certain. Trimming pared 1 base from V and 2 bases from J, leaving 7 bases between. The CDR3 runs to 14 residues. The germline gives CDR1 MGHRA, CDR2 YSYEKL. The CDR3 coding sequence is TGCGCCAGCAGCCAAGGTGGCGACACAGATACGCAGTATTTT. Protein sequence: CASSQGGDTDTQYF.

The V and J genes are TRBV30 and TRBJ2-7; 8 nucleotides match TRBD1. The CDR3 spans 14 residues. Germline trimming cut 3 bases from V and 3 bases from J; bases unmatched to any gene: 7. CDR1 and CDR2 from the germline V gene are GTSNPN and SVGIG (reference sequence). The CDR3 region is CAWSDGRGHYEQYF. The DNA of the CDR3 is TGTGCCTGGAGCGACGGCAGGGGGCACTACGAGCAGTACTTC.

The genes are TRBV10-3 and TRBJ2-2, with a tentative D call TRBD2 (6 bases). Germline values: CDR1 ENHRY, CDR2 SYGVKD. Deletions cut 3 bases from V and 7 bases from J, with 15 bases between. The CDR3 runs to 15 residues. CDR3 sequence reads: CAISEGASAGGELFF. The CDR3 DNA reads TGTGCCATCAGTGAAGGGGCTAGCGCAGGCGGGGAGCTGTTTTTT.